This T cell receptor beta chain comes out of a study of T cells after yellow fever vaccination. On the study more broadly: Preparation of fractions with low cell numbers was performed using SMART-Seq v4 Ultra Low Input.

TCRdb analysed the 5' RACE reads with MiXCR anew, one entry per CDR3 protein. Among roughly 520,000 distinct CDR3 sequences, 21% were seen once, and the ten largest hold roughly a sixth. Germline loops: CDR1 SGHTA, CDR2 FQGNSA. The CDR3 contains 17 residues. The J segment lost 9 bases and the V segment lost 0 bases, leaving 11 bases of the junction unmatched. The receptor comes from a man aged 18 to 29 who received the YFV17D yellow fever vaccine. This chain links TRBV7-2 with TRBJ2-1; 10 nucleotides line up with TRBD2. Sequenced here: PBMCs, sampled roughly 23 days after the first yellow fever vaccination. The DNA for the CDR3 is TGTGCCAGCAGCTTAGCGGCTAGCGGGGGCCTTGCGCCTGAGCAGTTCTTC. It encodes CASSLAASGGLAPEQFF.